The TCR beta chain under discussion was sequenced for a study of shared clonotypes between healthy human individuals (dated by TCRdb to 2018 to 2020). Describing the broader study: The cohort comprised a couple of women and a few men aged 18 to 49 years. For each donor, three plates each were used for CD4 naive and CD4 memory, two plates were used for CD8 naive, and one plate was used for CD8 memory. To estimate repertoire size and how much clonotype sharing occurs between individuals, the study deeply sequenced the blood TCR repertoires of several healthy adults. Different laboratories and diverse techniques were used to prepare libraries and sequence TCR repertoires, to increase sequencing depth and limit assay-specific biases. Leukapheresis yielded between about 0.94 and 8.9 billion PBMCs per donor. Broader findings and caveats from the paper: Larger estimated clonotype richness was generally found for naive subsets than for memory subsets. Sampling was restricted to blood, and TCR repertoires in tissues likely differ from the TCR repertoires found in blood. Pairwise subsampling led to the expectation that sequencing depth would affect the degree of clonotype sharing among donors. Across a few donors, about 4.5% of naive CD4, around 3.5% of naive CD8, about 2% of memory CD4, and approximately 0.4% of memory CD8 clonotypes were shared. Because the study included a small number of donors, the genetic and exposure-history diversity represented was limited. Incomplete sequencing was indicated by rarefaction of sorted-subset datasets, despite the large sequencing depth. Clonotypes shared by all four sorted-subset donors showed higher generation probabilities than non-shared clonotypes.

The CDR3 runs 13 residues from the cysteine to the phenylalanine. Just CDR3 DNA is preserved here, 39 bases in frame from base 1. The junction shows trimming of 5 bases on V and 6 bases on J, and the gene matches do not reach 4 bases of it. CDR1 SEHNR and CDR2 FQNEAQ are derived from the germline V gene (reference sequence). TCR CDR3 regions were amplified from genomic DNA by multiplex PCR using the deep immunoSEQ assay. Genomic DNA extracted from each cell subset was distributed evenly over all wells of several immunoSEQ 96-well plates, and each plate served as one replicate. Each replicate PCR for sorted subsets received around 210 ng genomic DNA, equal to some 32,000 T cell genomes. Purified libraries were quantified with a Qubit 3.0 fluorometer, sized on a Bioanalyzer 2100, and re-quantified with the KAPA Library Quantification kit. A separate single-read 150-cycle Illumina NextSeq 550 flow cell was used to sequence each immunoSEQ 96-well plate. In the authors' own workflow: Because the immunoSEQ output included only junctional sequences and no quality scores, the filtering could not be the same as the filtering used for full-length reads. Sequences were annotated with PyIR, a Python wrapper for IgBLAST v1.9, using IMGT germline references to assign V/J genes and CDR3. Reads with weak V/J assignments (E-value above 1e-6), missing CDR3, stop codons, out-of-frame junctions, or ambiguous translated residues were removed. A V3J clonotype was defined by an identical inferred V gene, J gene, and CDR3 amino acid sequence. To compute the percentage overlap between repertoires, the number of shared unique clonotypes was divided by the size of the smaller repertoire. RTK rarefaction, the Chao1 estimator, and Recon v2.1 estimates of unobserved clonotypes were used to assess repertoire richness. Generation probabilities for all TCRbeta clonotypes obtained by the gDNA method from a handful of donors were computed using OLGA. This immuneACCESS table, as held by TCRdb, lists in-frame sequences with V and J called but not all clones. Of the missing ones, under half trace to an unresolved V gene in checked studies; the others have no known cause. D and trimming were read from the DNA, whereas the V and J calls and clone size are those reported in that table. The sample contains 950,000 to 1,200,000 clones, roughly 77% of them found a single time. Roughly 0.82% of the sample lies in the top ten.

In the case of this clone: The antigen it recognizes is unknown. It has no much larger one-base neighbor in the sample; base qualities were not kept.

Healthy HIV-negative adults with no recently reported acute infections or vaccinations were included as donors. All donors were Caucasian adults living in Nashville, Tennessee, USA. CD4+ T cells were enriched by magnetic negative selection; naive cells were then positively selected on CD45RA, and the negative fraction formed the memory subset. Blood was collected by leukapheresis, and PBMCs were isolated by Ficoll-Histopaque density gradient centrifugation and then cryopreserved in liquid nitrogen vapor phase. Purity and quantity of every magnetically sorted T cell population were checked by analytical flow cytometry. Genomic DNA was isolated from each sorted fraction and quantified by UV absorbance on a Nanodrop 2000c.

This sequence originates from a man aged 18 to 30 in good health. Some clones in this sample may be carry-over from other donors' samples. This receptor chain uses TRBV7-9 and TRBJ1-1, and TRBD1 matches 9 of the central bases. Specimen: memory CD4+ T cells from PBMCs. The cell subset or site label, read with the paper, signifies: CD45RA-negative fraction. Read as DNA, the sequence is TGTGCCAGCAGCCGGAGGGACAGGGCTGAAGCTTTCTTT. Translation gives CASSRRDRAEAFF.